This TCR beta chain was observed in a study of human T cells and chemical hapten exposure. About the study: In the sensitization step, 2% DPC was placed on 2 cm by 2 cm of upper inner arm skin.

The time point: patch test 3, about 24 weeks after DPC sensitization. Regarding treatment: therapeutic diphenylcyclopropenone sensitization with weekly scalp DPC. In TCRdb, the RACE reads were re-called with MiXCR into one record per CDR3 protein. Of around 200,000 distinct CDR3 sequences listed, about 25% were seen once; the top ten hold about 2.3%. From germline, CDR1 is MNHEY and CDR2 SVGEGT. V was pared by 6 bases and J by 4 bases, with 6 bases of the junction left unmatched. The CDR3 runs 14 residues. This clonotype was seen a handful of times. The sequence came from a woman aged 40-49 years with alopecia areata. Some clones in this sample may be carry-over from other donors' samples. The rearrangement links TRBV6-2 or TRBV6-3 to TRBJ2-1, with TRBD2 matching over 7 bases. The input for sequencing was whole blood, taken in connection with sensitization to the hapten diphenylcyclopropenone (DPC). The CDR3 sequence is CASRGSGAYNEQFF. In nucleotides, the CDR3 is TGTGCCAGCAGAGGAAGCGGGGCTTACAATGAGCAGTTCTTC.